This T cell receptor (beta chain) was profiled in a study of T-cell memory formation after mild COVID-19. Study-level background: There were largely donor-specific TCR clusters. Whole-study findings and limits: Contracting clones from day 15 to 85 had balanced CD4/CD8; later expanders favoured CD4+.

5'RACE with constant-segment primers yielded barcoded, UMI-tagged TCR alpha and TCR beta cDNA libraries. MiXCR was run by TCRdb on the 5' RACE reads, yielding one entry per CDR3 protein. The profile shows 250,000 to 300,000 distinct CDR3 sequences, 16% of them singletons. A note on this clonotype: What it recognizes is unknown.

The CDR3 contains 14 residues. Deletions cut 6 bases from V and 8 bases from J, with 19 bases between. Per germline, CDR1 ENHRY and CDR2 SYGVKD. What was sequenced was PBMCs or a T cell subset sorted from them (not recorded which). This clonotype was obtained from a man aged 18-30 years who had mild COVID-19 (a few samples of this study predate the infection). Cell type and time point are not known. This chain joins TRBV10-3 and TRBJ1-2, with a possible D match to TRBD1 (5 bases). The CDR3: CAIRSRGLAVGYTF. In DNA, the CDR3 is TGTGCCATCAGGAGCCGGGGGTTAGCCGTGGGCTACACCTTC.